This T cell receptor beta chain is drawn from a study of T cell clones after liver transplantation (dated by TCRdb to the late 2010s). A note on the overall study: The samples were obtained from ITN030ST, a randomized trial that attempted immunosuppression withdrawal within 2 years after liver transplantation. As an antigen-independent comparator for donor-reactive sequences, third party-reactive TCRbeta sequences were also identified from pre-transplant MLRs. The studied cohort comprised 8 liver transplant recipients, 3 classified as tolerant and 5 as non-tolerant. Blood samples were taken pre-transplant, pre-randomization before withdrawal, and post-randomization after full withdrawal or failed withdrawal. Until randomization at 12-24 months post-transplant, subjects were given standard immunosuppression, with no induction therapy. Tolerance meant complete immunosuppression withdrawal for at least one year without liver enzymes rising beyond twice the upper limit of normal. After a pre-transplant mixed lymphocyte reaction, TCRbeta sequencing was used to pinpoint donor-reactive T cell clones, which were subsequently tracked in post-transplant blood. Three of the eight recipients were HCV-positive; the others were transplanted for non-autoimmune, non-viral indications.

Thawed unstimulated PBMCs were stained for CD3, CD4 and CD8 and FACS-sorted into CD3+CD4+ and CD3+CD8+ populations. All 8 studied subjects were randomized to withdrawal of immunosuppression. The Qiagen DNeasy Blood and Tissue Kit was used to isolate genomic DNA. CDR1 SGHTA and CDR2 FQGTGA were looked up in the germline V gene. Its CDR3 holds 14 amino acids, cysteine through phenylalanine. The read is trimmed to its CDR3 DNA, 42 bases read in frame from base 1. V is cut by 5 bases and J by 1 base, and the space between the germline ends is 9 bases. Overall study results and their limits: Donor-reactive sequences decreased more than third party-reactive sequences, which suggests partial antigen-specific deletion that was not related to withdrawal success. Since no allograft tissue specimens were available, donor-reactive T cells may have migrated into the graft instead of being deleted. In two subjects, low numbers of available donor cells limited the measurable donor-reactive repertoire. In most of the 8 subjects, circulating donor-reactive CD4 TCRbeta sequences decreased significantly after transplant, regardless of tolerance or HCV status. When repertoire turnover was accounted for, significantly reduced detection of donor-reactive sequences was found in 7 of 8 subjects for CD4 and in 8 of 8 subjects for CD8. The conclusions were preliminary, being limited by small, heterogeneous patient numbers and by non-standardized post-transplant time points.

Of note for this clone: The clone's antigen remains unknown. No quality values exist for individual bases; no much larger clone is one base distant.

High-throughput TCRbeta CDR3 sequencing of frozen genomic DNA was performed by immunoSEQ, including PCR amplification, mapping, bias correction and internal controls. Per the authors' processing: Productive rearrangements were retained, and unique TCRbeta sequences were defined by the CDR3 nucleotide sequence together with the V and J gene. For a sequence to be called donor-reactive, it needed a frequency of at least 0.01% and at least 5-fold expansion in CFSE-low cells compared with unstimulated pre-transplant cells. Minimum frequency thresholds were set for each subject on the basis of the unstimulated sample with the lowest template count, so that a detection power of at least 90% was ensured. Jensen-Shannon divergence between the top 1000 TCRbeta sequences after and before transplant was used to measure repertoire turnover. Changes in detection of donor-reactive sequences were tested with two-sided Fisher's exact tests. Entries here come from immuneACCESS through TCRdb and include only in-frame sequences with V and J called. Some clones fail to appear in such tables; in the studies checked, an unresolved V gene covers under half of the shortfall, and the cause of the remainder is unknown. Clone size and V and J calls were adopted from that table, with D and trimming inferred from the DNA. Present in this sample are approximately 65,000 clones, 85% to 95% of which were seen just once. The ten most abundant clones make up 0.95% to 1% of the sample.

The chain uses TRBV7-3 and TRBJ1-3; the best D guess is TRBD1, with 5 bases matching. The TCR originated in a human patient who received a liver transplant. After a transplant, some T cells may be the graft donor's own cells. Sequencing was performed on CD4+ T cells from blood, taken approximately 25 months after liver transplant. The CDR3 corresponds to CASSLGGSGNTIYF. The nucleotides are TGTGCCAGCAGCCTGGGGGGATCTGGAAACACCATATATTTT.